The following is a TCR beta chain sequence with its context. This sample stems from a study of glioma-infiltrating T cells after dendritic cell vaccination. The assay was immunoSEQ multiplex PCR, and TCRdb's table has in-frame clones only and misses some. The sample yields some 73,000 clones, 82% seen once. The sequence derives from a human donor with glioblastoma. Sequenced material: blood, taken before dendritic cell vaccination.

The DNA for the CDR3 is TGTGCCAGCAGCTTACCCTCCGGGGGGCCCTCCTACAATGAGCAGTTCTTC. Translated, it gives CASSLPSGGPSYNEQFF. The V call is TRBV5-4, the J call TRBJ2-1, with D tentatively TRBD2 (7 bases). The CDR3 sequence is 17 residues long. Trimming left V 2 bases short and J 0 bases short, with 15 bases between. Germline V CDR1 and CDR2: SGHNT, YYREEE (reference sequence).